This entry features one TCR beta chain sequence. The junction does not match germline at one end; this may be a read error. The sample comes from a study of T-cell reconstitution after alpha-beta-depleted transplantation in children. Molecular barcoding with unique molecular identifiers was used for the TCRbeta library. TCRdb reprocessed the PCR reads with MiXCR, giving one entry per CDR3 protein. The table lists about 610,000 distinct CDR3 sequences, over 9.5% of them singletons. CDR1 is SSHAT and CDR2 is FNYEAQ in the germline V gene (reference sequence). The CDR3 consists of 16 residues. J is TRBJ2-3 and V is TRBV7-7; D is perhaps TRBD2 (6 bases). The specimen was PBMCs from the stem cell graft donor, collected from the stem cell graft. This clonotype was sampled from a human donor who donated a stem cell graft to a child with acute myeloid leukemia. Written as DNA, the CDR3 is TGTGCTAGCAGCCTTCTGGGGGGAGAGGGCACAGATACGCAGTATTTT. Protein: CASSLLGGEGTDTQYF.